This is a list of T cell receptor beta chains from one sample in a study of post-analysis software for immune sequencing data. MiXCR, run by TCRdb on the PCR reads, gives a single entry per CDR3 protein. The sample has about 820,000 distinct CDR3 sequences; around 53% are singletons. The sequenced sample was blood. The receptors were gathered from a girl aged 5-17 years with multiple sclerosis. CDR3s include the opening cysteine and the closing phenylalanine or tryptophan. Each record gives: CDR3 DNA, CDR3 protein, V gene, clone size, D gene, J gene. D genes are given only for firm matches. Expanded clones are given a class, and other clones once, few, many or no size at all.

DNA: TGTGCCAGCAGCAACGACAGGAGCACAGATACGCAGTATTTT
CDR3: CASSNDRSTDTQYF
V: TRBV14
size: NA
D: NA
J: TRBJ2-3

DNA: TGTGCCAGCAGTACCAGGGCAGGGGGCACCGGGGAGCTGTTTTTT
CDR3: CASSTRAGGTGELFF
V: TRBV6-2/TRBV6-3
size: NA
D: TRBD1
J: TRBJ2-2

DNA: TGTGCCAGCAGCCAGGATAGGACCCGCGTTCAGTACTTC
CDR3: CASSQDRTRVQYF
V: TRBV11-1
size: NA
D: NA
J: TRBJ2-4

DNA: TGTGCCAGCAGGCCGGACGGTCGAGAGCAGTTCTTC
CDR3: CASRPDGREQFF
V: TRBV7-9
size: NA
D: NA
J: TRBJ2-1

DNA: TGTGCCACCAGCAGAGCCCGGATCGGGAGCGGTGAGCAGTTCTTC
CDR3: CATSRARIGSGEQFF
V: TRBV15
size: NA
D: NA
J: TRBJ2-1

DNA: TGTGCCAGCAGTTTAGGGGCAGGGAGCACTGAAGCTTTCTTT
CDR3: CASSLGAGSTEAFF
V: TRBV12-3/TRBV12-4
size: few
D: NA
J: TRBJ1-1

DNA: TGCAGTGCTAGAGCGCAGATAACAAGGCTCACAGATACGCAGTATTTT
CDR3: CSARAQITRLTDTQYF
V: TRBV20-1
size: NA
D: NA
J: TRBJ2-3

DNA: TGTGCCAGCAGCTCCGGGACAGGGCGGAACGAGCAGTACTTC
CDR3: CASSSGTGRNEQYF
V: TRBV11-2
size: few
D: TRBD1
J: TRBJ2-7

DNA: TGTGCCAGCAGCCTCCTTTCCGGGACAGTGACTAACTATGGCTACACCTTC
CDR3: CASSLLSGTVTNYGYTF
V: TRBV5-4
size: few
D: TRBD1
J: TRBJ1-2

DNA: TGTGCCAGCAGTCCGGACTGGTCCGAGCAGTACTTC
CDR3: CASSPDWSEQYF
V: TRBV6-2/TRBV6-3
size: few
D: NA
J: TRBJ2-7

DNA: TGCAGTGCTAGAGATCGCAGGTGGAGAGGCATTCAGTACTTC
CDR3: CSARDRRWRGIQYF
V: TRBV20-1
size: NA
D: NA
J: TRBJ2-4

DNA: TGCGCCAGCAGCCAAGAATGGACTGAAGCTTTCTTT
CDR3: CASSQEWTEAFF
V: TRBV4-1
size: NA
D: NA
J: TRBJ1-1

DNA: TGCAGTGCTAGCCCCAGCTACAATGAGCAGTTCTTC
CDR3: CSASPSYNEQFF
V: TRBV20-1
size: few
D: NA
J: TRBJ2-1

DNA: TGTGCCAGCAGTTTTGGGGCTAGCGGTGTCTACGAGCAGTACTTC
CDR3: CASSFGASGVYEQYF
V: TRBV12-3/TRBV12-4
size: NA
D: TRBD2
J: TRBJ2-7

DNA: TGTGCCAGCAGCCCAAGGACCGGGGATACGCAGTATTTT
CDR3: CASSPRTGDTQYF
V: TRBV7-6
size: NA
D: NA
J: TRBJ2-3

DNA: TGTGCCAGCAGCGCCCGCCTGGGCCACGAGCAGTACTTC
CDR3: CASSARLGHEQYF
V: TRBV7-2
size: NA
D: NA
J: TRBJ2-7

DNA: TGTGCCAGCAGTTCCCGGGAGAGAGTGTACGAGCAGTACTTC
CDR3: CASSSRERVYEQYF
V: TRBV12-3/TRBV12-4
size: NA
D: NA
J: TRBJ2-7

DNA: TGCGCCAGCAGCTTGGAGGTAACCTACAATGAGCAGTACTTC
CDR3: CASSLEVTYNEQYF
V: TRBV5-1
size: NA
D: NA
J: TRBJ2-4

DNA: TGCAGCCCTAGGTCTGAGGGCGGAGATACGCAGTATTTT
CDR3: CSPRSEGGDTQYF
V: TRBV29-1
size: NA
D: NA
J: TRBJ2-3

DNA: TGCAGTGCGGTCAGGGAGGGGCAAGAGACCCAGTACTTC
CDR3: CSAVREGQETQYF
V: TRBV20-1
size: NA
D: TRBD2
J: TRBJ2-5

DNA: TGTGCCAGCAGCCAAGACCCAAGACCGGGCTCGGGGGAGACCCAGTACTTC
CDR3: CASSQDPRPGSGETQYF
V: TRBV3-1
size: NA
D: NA
J: TRBJ2-5

DNA: TGTGCCAGCAGCCAACTCCAGGGTAATGAGCAGTTCTTC
CDR3: CASSQLQGNEQFF
V: TRBV4-2
size: NA
D: NA
J: TRBJ2-1

DNA: TGTGCCAGCAGCTTCCCCGGGACAAGAGGCAATGAGCAGTTCTTC
CDR3: CASSFPGTRGNEQFF
V: TRBV3-1
size: NA
D: NA
J: TRBJ2-1

DNA: TGCGCCAGCAGCTTTCACAGGTCCTACGAGCAGTACTTC
CDR3: CASSFHRSYEQYF
V: TRBV5-1
size: NA
D: NA
J: TRBJ2-7

DNA: TGTGCCACCAGCAGATCTCCTAGCGGGGGGCGCACAGATACGCAGTATTTT
CDR3: CATSRSPSGGRTDTQYF
V: TRBV15
size: NA
D: TRBD2
J: TRBJ2-3

DNA: TGTGCCAGCAGCTTAGCAGGGAACACTGAAGCTTTCTTT
CDR3: CASSLAGNTEAFF
V: TRBV5-1
size: many
D: NA
J: TRBJ1-1

DNA: TGCAGCGTTCGTCGGGGGTTACCGAACACTGAAGCTTTCTTT
CDR3: CSVRRGLPNTEAFF
V: TRBV29-1
size: NA
D: NA
J: TRBJ1-1

DNA: TGTGCCAGCAGTCGGGCGGGCAGGGCTGATCAGCCCCAGCATTTT
CDR3: CASSRAGRADQPQHF
V: TRBV6-2/TRBV6-3
size: NA
D: NA
J: TRBJ1-5

DNA: TGTGCCAGCAGCTTAGTGGGGCAGTCAGAGACCCAGTACTTC
CDR3: CASSLVGQSETQYF
V: TRBV7-2
size: NA
D: NA
J: TRBJ2-5

DNA: TGTGCCAGCAGCTTTAACCGACGGGATGGCTACACCTTC
CDR3: CASSFNRRDGYTF
V: TRBV7-9
size: NA
D: NA
J: TRBJ1-2

DNA: TGTGCCAGCAGCGCTTCCCTAGCAGGGGAGACCCAGTACTTC
CDR3: CASSASLAGETQYF
V: TRBV21-1
size: few
D: NA
J: TRBJ2-5

DNA: TGCGCCAGCAGCTTGGCCAGGGGGAACTCCTACAATGAGCAGTTCTTC
CDR3: CASSLARGNSYNEQFF
V: TRBV5-1
size: NA
D: TRBD1
J: TRBJ2-1

DNA: TGCGCCAGCAGCTCATCTCTAGCGGGAGTTATGACAGATACGCAGTATTTT
CDR3: CASSSSLAGVMTDTQYF
V: TRBV5-1
size: NA
D: TRBD2
J: TRBJ2-3

DNA: TGTGCTAGCAGCTTACTGCAGGGCTACGAGCAGTACTTC
CDR3: CASSLLQGYEQYF
V: TRBV7-7
size: NA
D: NA
J: TRBJ2-7

DNA: TGCAGTGCTTGGAGGCAGATGAACACTGAAGCTTTCTTT
CDR3: CSAWRQMNTEAFF
V: TRBV20-1
size: NA
D: NA
J: TRBJ1-1

DNA: TGTGCCAACAGCGGGGAGCACTACAATGAGCAGTACTTC
CDR3: CANSGEHYNEQYF
V: TRBV10-3
size: NA
D: TRBD2
J: TRBJ2-7

DNA: TGTGCCAGCGGACACACAGATACGCAGTATTTT
CDR3: CASGHTDTQYF
V: TRBV6-1
size: NA
D: NA
J: TRBJ2-3

DNA: TGTGCCAGCAGTTACTCGAAATCAGGGGGGCGGAACAACAATGAGCAGTTCTTC
CDR3: CASSYSKSGGRNNNEQFF
V: TRBV6-5
size: NA
D: NA
J: TRBJ2-1

DNA: TGTGCCAGCAGTTCCCGGACAGGGTGGAATGAGCAGTTCTTC
CDR3: CASSSRTGWNEQFF
V: TRBV12-3/TRBV12-4
size: NA
D: TRBD1
J: TRBJ2-1

DNA: TGTGCCAGCAGCCCAAGGACTAGCGGGACAAGGTTCTTC
CDR3: CASSPRTSGTRFF
V: TRBV7-2
size: NA
D: TRBD2
J: TRBJ2-1

DNA: TGCAGTGCTAGAGATACCTTTGCGGGTAGTTGGGGCACAGATACGCAGTATTTT
CDR3: CSARDTFAGSWGTDTQYF
V: TRBV20-1
size: NA
D: NA
J: TRBJ2-3

DNA: TGCAGCGCAGCGGGACAGGGGAGCTCCTACGAGCAGTACTTC
CDR3: CSAAGQGSSYEQYF
V: TRBV29-1
size: few
D: TRBD1
J: TRBJ2-7

DNA: TGTGCCAGCAGATACCAGAAAGGACAGGAGAGGGATGGCTACACCTTC
CDR3: CASRYQKGQERDGYTF
V: TRBV6-5
size: NA
D: TRBD1
J: TRBJ1-2

DNA: TGTGCCAGCACCTCCGGGGAGGCCGAAAACATTCAGTACTTC
CDR3: CASTSGEAENIQYF
V: TRBV2
size: NA
D: NA
J: TRBJ2-4

DNA: TGTGCCAGCAGTTTCCGAGGACTAGCGGGAGTCGCAGATACGCAGTATTTT
CDR3: CASSFRGLAGVADTQYF
V: TRBV6-5
size: few
D: TRBD2
J: TRBJ2-3

DNA: TGTGCCAGCAGTCAGGACCTCTACGAGCAGTACTTC
CDR3: CASSQDLYEQYF
V: TRBV3-1
size: few
D: NA
J: TRBJ2-7

DNA: TGCAGCTTAAAACGGGGGGCGACGGGGGACACTGAAGCTTTCTTT
CDR3: CSLKRGATGDTEAFF
V: TRBV29-1
size: NA
D: NA
J: TRBJ1-1

DNA: TGTGCCAGCCGCCGGGACAGGGGCCTCACAGATACGCAGTATTTT
CDR3: CASRRDRGLTDTQYF
V: TRBV12-3/TRBV12-4
size: NA
D: TRBD1
J: TRBJ2-3

DNA: TGTGCCAGCTCACCAGCCTATTTCAACTATGGCTACACCTTC
CDR3: CASSPAYFNYGYTF
V: TRBV18
size: NA
D: NA
J: TRBJ1-2